The entry below describes one TCR beta chain. Patients of the Seattle cohort, enrolled during active infection, were followed longitudinally. TCRdb's copy holds only in-frame clones and misses some; the assay was immunoSEQ multiplex PCR. Among 50,000 to 65,000 clones listed, 87% were seen once. The germline V gene encodes CDR1 SNHLY and CDR2 FYNNEI. V dropped 4 bases and J dropped 4; count of bases not matched to a gene: 2. CDR3 length: 13 residues. This specimen belongs to a study of blood T cell repertoires in COVID-19. Study background: Specimens from acute and convalescent COVID-19 originated in the United States, Italy and Spain.

The receptor comes from a woman at least 80 years old with COVID-19, enrolled during active disease. What was sequenced was peripheral blood. The chain carries TRBV2 and TRBJ1-1; 8 bases line up with TRBD1. In DNA, the CDR3 is TGTGCCAGCAGTGTACAGGGGGGCACTGAAGCTTTCTTT. Amino acid sequence: CASSVQGGTEAFF.